This is a list of T cell receptor beta chains from one sample in a study of regulatory T cells in long-lasting Graves disease. TCRdb itself ran the multiplex PCR reads through MiXCR, one entry per CDR3 protein. The sample lists roughly 420,000 distinct CDR3 sequences; 14% were seen once. This sample also belongs to another study, concerning T cells in Graves' hyperthyroidism and ophthalmopathy.

The source was peripheral blood mononuclear cells (PBMCs), collected at new diagnosis, from a patient treated with antithyroid drugs. The receptors here all came from a woman aged 50 to 65 with Graves disease. CDR3s include the opening cysteine and the closing phenylalanine or tryptophan. D genes are given only for firm matches. For some rows the clone size is stated as once, few or many, or as a class when expanded; others skip it.

abundance	j_gene	d_gene	len	v_gene	CDR3nt	CDR3aa
-	TRBJ2-2	-	14	TRBV10-3	TGTGCCATCAGTCTCAGGGGTTTCACCGGGGAGCTGTTTTTT	CAISLRGFTGELFF
many	TRBJ2-5	-	14	TRBV27	TGTGCCAGCAGTTTGGAAGGTGCAGGAGGGACCCAGTACTTC	CASSLEGAGGTQYF
-	TRBJ2-4	TRBD2	18	TRBV4-1	TGCGCCAGCAGCCTTGGACTAGCGGGAGGGCCCCCCAAAAACATTCAGTACTTC	CASSLGLAGGPPKNIQYF
many	TRBJ1-4	-	15	TRBV28	TGTGCCAGCAGTCCCCCGGGGGAAACTAATGAAAAACTGTTTTTT	CASSPPGETNEKLFF
-	TRBJ1-5	-	13	TRBV5-1	TGCGCCAGCAGCTTGGATCGGTATCAGCCCCAGCATTTT	CASSLDRYQPQHF
many	TRBJ2-7	-	12	TRBV28	TGTGCCAGCAGTCGGTGGACGGGAGAGCAGTACTTC	CASSRWTGEQYF
many	TRBJ2-3	-	13	TRBV9	TGTGCCAGCAGCGTTACAAGACTAGATACGCAGTATTTT	CASSVTRLDTQYF
few	TRBJ1-6	TRBD1	15	TRBV20-1	TGCAGTGCTAGAGATCACCGATCAGGGGGTTCACCCCTCCACTTT	CSARDHRSGGSPLHF
many	TRBJ2-1	-	16	TRBV7-9	TGTGCCAGCAGCTTAGATGCGCGTGGGGATTATTCTGAGCAGTTCTTC	CASSLDARGDYSEQFF
once	TRBJ2-7	TRBD2	17	TRBV12-3/TRBV12-4	TGTGCCAGCAGTTTAGGAGGACTAGCGGGGGATCGGGACGAGCAGTACTTC	CASSLGGLAGDRDEQYF
many	TRBJ2-5	-	14	TRBV2	TGTGCCAGCAGTGAGCCCCTTGTCGTCGCCGGTCAGTACTTC	CASSEPLVVAGQYF
few	TRBJ1-1	-	14	TRBV4-1	TGCGCCAGCAGCCAAGATGCGGTTTACACTGAAGCTTTCTTT	CASSQDAVYTEAFF
-	TRBJ1-5	TRBD1	13	TRBV28	TGTGCCAACTCCGGACAGGGTGGGATGCCCCAGCATTTT	CANSGQGGMPQHF
many	TRBJ2-7	TRBD2	15	TRBV5-4	TGTGCCAGCAGCGCGAGGACTAGTCTTGTTACCGAGCAGTACTTC	CASSARTSLVTEQYF
few	TRBJ2-5	-	14	TRBV10-3	TGTGCCATCAGCCGGGACACGCTCCAAGAGACCCAGTACTTC	CAISRDTLQETQYF
many	TRBJ2-7	-	13	TRBV10-1	TGCGCCAGCAGTGAGGGGTCAGCCTACGAGCAGTACTTC	CASSEGSAYEQYF
many	TRBJ1-4	-	15	TRBV3-1	TGTGCCAGCAGCCAGGACGGGACAAACGATGAAAAACTGTTTTTT	CASSQDGTNDEKLFF
many	TRBJ2-2	-	15	TRBV7-8	TGTGCCAGCAGCTTAGGAGGGGACACGGGCGGGGAGCTGTTTTTT	CASSLGGDTGGELFF
many	TRBJ2-1	TRBD1	18	TRBV9	TGTGCCAGCAGCGACCGGGACAGGGGCCGGGAGCAATACAATGAGCAGTTCTTC	CASSDRDRGREQYNEQFF
many	TRBJ2-3	TRBD1	15	TRBV12-3/TRBV12-4	TGTGCCAGCAGACTCGGGACAGGGGTTGCAGATACGCAGTATTTT	CASRLGTGVADTQYF
-	TRBJ1-5	TRBD1	17	TRBV3-1	TGTGCCAGCAGCCTAGCCGCTTCAGGACAGGGGAATCAGCCCCAGCATTTT	CASSLAASGQGNQPQHF
-	TRBJ2-1	-	15	TRBV3-1	TGTGCCAGCAGCCAAGCTCAGAGCTCCTACAATGAGCAGTTCTTC	CASSQAQSSYNEQFF
many	TRBJ2-7	TRBD1	15	TRBV7-8	TGTGCCAGCAGCTTAGGGGACAGGGTACCGTACGAGCAGTACTTC	CASSLGDRVPYEQYF
-	TRBJ2-2	-	18	TRBV4-1	TGCGCCAGCAGCCGCATCGGGTTTGGGAATACTAACACCGGGGAGCTGTTTTTT	CASSRIGFGNTNTGELFF
many	TRBJ2-1	TRBD1	12	TRBV30	TGTGCCTGGAGTACAGGGGCTAATGAGCAGTTCTTC	CAWSTGANEQFF
-	TRBJ1-5	-	15	TRBV7-8	TGTGCCAGCAGCTTAAGGGACTTAACAGATCAGCCCCAGCATTTT	CASSLRDLTDQPQHF
-	TRBJ2-1	-	12	TRBV20-1	TGCAGTCTTATGCCTAATTACAATGAGCAGTTCTTC	CSLMPNYNEQFF
few	TRBJ2-2	TRBD2	14	TRBV10-2	TGCGCCAGCAGAGGGACTAGCGGGACCGGGGAGCTGTTTTTT	CASRGTSGTGELFF
many	TRBJ1-5	-	14	TRBV3-1	TGTGCCAGCAGCCTCAGGGCTGGCAATCAGCCCCAGCATTTT	CASSLRAGNQPQHF
-	TRBJ1-1	-	14	TRBV5-1	TGCGCCAGCAGCTTTACGGGAAGTAGCACTGAAGCTTTCTTT	CASSFTGSSTEAFF
few	TRBJ2-7	-	15	TRBV5-8	TGTGCCAGCAGCTCAGGTAGGGTGAGAGACTACGAGCAGTACTTC	CASSSGRVRDYEQYF
few	TRBJ2-3	TRBD1	15	TRBV24-1	TGTGCCACCAGTGATTGGGACAGTCGCACAGATACGCAGTATTTT	CATSDWDSRTDTQYF
many	TRBJ2-2	TRBD2	19	TRBV27	TGTGCCAGCAAGCCCACCGGAGGAGTAGCGGGACGCGCCACCGGGGAGCTGTTTTTT	CASKPTGGVAGRATGELFF
-	TRBJ1-1	TRBD1	15	TRBV5-1	TGCGCCAGCAGTTCTCGTCAGGGGGCTCGCACTGAAGCTTTCTTT	CASSSRQGARTEAFF
many	TRBJ1-1	-	14	TRBV20-1	TGCAGTGCTAGAGGACATTCTATGAACACTGAAGCTTTCTTT	CSARGHSMNTEAFF
many	TRBJ2-3	TRBD2	14	TRBV20-1	TGCAGTGCTAGAGTCCCAGCGGGAGGAGATACGCAGTATTTT	CSARVPAGGDTQYF
few	TRBJ2-7	-	16	TRBV5-1	TGCGCCAGCAGCCCGACACCGCGGGAAACCCTTTACGAGCAGTACTTC	CASSPTPRETLYEQYF
many	TRBJ2-5	-	13	TRBV7-2	TGTGCCAGCAGCTTAATCAGCGTAGAGACCCAGTACTTC	CASSLISVETQYF
-	TRBJ2-6	-	19	TRBV19	TGTGCCAGTAGTATCTCCACAGGGATTCGGGTCTCTGGGGCCAACGTCCTGACTTTC	CASSISTGIRVSGANVLTF
few	TRBJ2-7	-	15	TRBV5-1	TGCGCCAGCAGGCCCGCTGCTGCGGAACCCTACGAGCAGTACTTC	CASRPAAAEPYEQYF
few	TRBJ2-1	TRBD2	17	TRBV10-3	TGTGCCAGCAGCCAGGGACTAGCGGGAGGTTATACAAATGAGCAGTTCTTC	CASSQGLAGGYTNEQFF
many	TRBJ2-5	-	15	TRBV4-2	TGTGCCAGCAGCCAAGTACTCGGGGCGGGAGAGACCCAGTACTTC	CASSQVLGAGETQYF
many	TRBJ2-2	-	16	TRBV28	TGTGCCAGCAGTTACCGGGGCGGAGGGAACACCGGGGAGCTGTTTTTT	CASSYRGGGNTGELFF
few	TRBJ2-1	TRBD1	15	TRBV20-1	TGCAGTGCTAGAGATCAGGGACAGGGTGTTCGTGAGCAGTTCTTC	CSARDQGQGVREQFF
-	TRBJ2-7	TRBD2	15	TRBV7-2	TGTGCCAGCAGCTTCCGTAGCGGGAACTCCTACGAGCAGTACTTC	CASSFRSGNSYEQYF
many	TRBJ2-3	TRBD1	15	TRBV2	TGTGCCAGCAACGTGGGACAGGGGGCAATAGATACGCAGTATTTT	CASNVGQGAIDTQYF
many	TRBJ2-3	-	14	TRBV12-3/TRBV12-4	TGTGCCAGCAGTTTCGCACAGTCCTCCGATACGCAGTATTTT	CASSFAQSSDTQYF
few	TRBJ2-7	TRBD2	16	TRBV11-2	TGTGCCAGCAGCTTATTTGAAGCGGGAGAGGGGATACAGCAGTACTTC	CASSLFEAGEGIQQYF
-	TRBJ2-3	TRBD2	16	TRBV9	TGTGCCAGCAGCTCAGGGACTAGCGGGAGTTCGGATACGCAGTATTTT	CASSSGTSGSSDTQYF
many	TRBJ2-7	TRBD2	15	TRBV18	TGTGCCAGCTCCCGATACCGGGAGGGGGGCTACGAGCAGTACTTC	CASSRYREGGYEQYF
many	TRBJ2-1	TRBD2	17	TRBV20-1	TGCAGTGCTGCGGGACTAGCGGGACGAAGCTCCTACAATGAGCAGTTCTTC	CSAAGLAGRSSYNEQFF